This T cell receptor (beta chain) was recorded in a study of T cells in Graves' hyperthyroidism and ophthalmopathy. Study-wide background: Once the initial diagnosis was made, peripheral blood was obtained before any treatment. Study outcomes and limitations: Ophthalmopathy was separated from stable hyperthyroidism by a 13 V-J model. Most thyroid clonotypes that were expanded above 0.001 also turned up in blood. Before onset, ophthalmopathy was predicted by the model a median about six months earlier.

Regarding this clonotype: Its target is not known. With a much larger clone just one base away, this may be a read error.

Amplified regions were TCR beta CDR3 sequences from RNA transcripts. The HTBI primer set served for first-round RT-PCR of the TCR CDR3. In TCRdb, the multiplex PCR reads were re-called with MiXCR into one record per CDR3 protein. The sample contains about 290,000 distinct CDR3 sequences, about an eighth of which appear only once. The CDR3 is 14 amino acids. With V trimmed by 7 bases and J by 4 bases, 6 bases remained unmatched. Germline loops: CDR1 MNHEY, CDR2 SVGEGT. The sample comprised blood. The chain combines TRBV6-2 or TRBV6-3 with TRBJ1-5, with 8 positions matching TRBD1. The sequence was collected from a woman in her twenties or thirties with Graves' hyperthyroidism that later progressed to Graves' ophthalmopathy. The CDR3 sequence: CASTFGQGNQPQHF. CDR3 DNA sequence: TGTGCCAGCACGTTTGGACAGGGAAATCAGCCCCAGCATTTT.